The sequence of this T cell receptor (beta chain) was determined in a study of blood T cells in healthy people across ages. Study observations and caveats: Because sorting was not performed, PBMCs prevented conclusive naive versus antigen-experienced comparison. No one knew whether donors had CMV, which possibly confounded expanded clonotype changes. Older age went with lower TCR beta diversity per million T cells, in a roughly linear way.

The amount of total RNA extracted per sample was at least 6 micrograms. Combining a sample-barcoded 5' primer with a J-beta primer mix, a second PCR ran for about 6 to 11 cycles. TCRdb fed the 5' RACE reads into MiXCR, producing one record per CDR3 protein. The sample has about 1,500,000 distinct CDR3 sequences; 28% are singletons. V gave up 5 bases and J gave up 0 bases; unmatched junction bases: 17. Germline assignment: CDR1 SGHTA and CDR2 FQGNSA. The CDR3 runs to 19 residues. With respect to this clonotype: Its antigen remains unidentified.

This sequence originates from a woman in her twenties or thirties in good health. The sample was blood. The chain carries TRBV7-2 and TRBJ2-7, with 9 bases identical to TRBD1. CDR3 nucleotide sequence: TGTGCCAGCAGCACCCGTCCTTCCCGGGGGACAGGGAGCTCCTACGAGCAGTACTTC. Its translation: CASSTRPSRGTGSSYEQYF.